Shown below are 8 T cell receptor beta chains from a single sample sequenced in a study of T cell responses to AZD1222 COVID-19 vaccine. Profiled with immunoSEQ multiplex PCR; TCRdb holds only in-frame clones, not every one. This repertoire shows roughly 160,000 clones, approximately 92% found once; its top ten account for 1.6%. This specimen consisted of peripheral blood, obtained on day 0 of AZD1222 vaccination. These TCRs come from an adult in good health.

This clone was seen just once. The chain recombines TRBV7-3 with TRBJ1-1; 9 bases map to TRBD1. This CDR3 spans 14 amino acids. J gave up 5 bases and V 5 bases, and 6 bases lay outside the gene matches. Germline V gene lookup returns CDR1 SGHTA and CDR2 FQGTGA. The CDR3 loop is CASSPTGGGTEAFF. CDR3 DNA sequence: TGTGCCAGCAGCCCCACAGGGGGCGGGACTGAAGCTTTCTTT. Looking up the rest from reference TRBV7-3 and TRBJ1-1 gives the full variable domain: GAGVSQTPSNKVTEKGKYVELRCDPISGHTALYWYRQSLGQGPEFLIYFQGTGAADDSGLPNDRFFAVRPEGSVSTLKIQRTERGDSAVYLCASSPTGGGTEAFFGQGTRLTVV.

The chain has TRBV30 and TRBJ2-7; D is uncertain. Germline V gene sequence: CDR1 GTSNPN, CDR2 SVGIG (reference sequence). The V end was cut by 2 bases, the J end by 6 bases, with 20 bases between. This CDR3 contains 15 residues. The CDR3 protein is CAWSPAPVLRGEQYF. CDR3 sequence (DNA): TGTGCCTGGAGTCCTGCCCCTGTGTTACGTGGCGAGCAGTACTTC.

The CDR3 nucleotides are TGTGCCAGCAGCGTCAGGGGTCGACTAGATACGCAGTATTTT. This codes for CASSVRGRLDTQYF. V gene TRBV9 combines with J gene TRBJ2-3; D may be TRBD1 (6 bases). Trimming cost V 2 bases and J 5 bases, with 12 bases left between them. This CDR3 spans 14 amino acids. Germline CDR1 is SGDLS and CDR2 is YYNGEE.

The gene calls are TRBV5-1 and TRBJ1-6; 7 bases align to TRBD1. Germline V CDR1 and CDR2: SGHRS, YFSETQ. The CDR3 runs 15 residues. V shed 4 bases and J 7 bases; nucleotides not matched to a gene: 8. The CDR3 DNA follows: TGCGCCAGCAGCAAACTTCAGGGGGGGAATTCACCCCTCCACTTT. Amino acid sequence: CASSKLQGGNSPLHF.

This clone was detected only a few times. The genes are TRBV2 and TRBJ2-7, with D tentatively TRBD1 or TRBD2 (5 bases each). The length of the CDR3 is 16 residues. Trimming took off 2 bases at V and 0 bases at J, with 14 bases between the two ends. Germline V gene lookup returns CDR1 SNHLY and CDR2 FYNNEI. The CDR3 spells CASSEKGSLSSYEQYF. The CDR3 nucleotides are TGTGCCAGCAGTGAAAAGGGGAGCTTAAGCTCCTACGAGCAGTACTTC.

The V and J genes are TRBV10-2 and TRBJ1-2, with no clear D. Per the germline V gene, CDR1 is WSHSY and CDR2 is SAAADI. The CDR3 is made up of 14 amino acids. V shed 2 bases and J shed 8 bases, with 15 bases lying between them. The CDR3 bases are TGCGCCAGCAGTGAGAATGGCCGGGTTAGGGGCTACACCTTC. Translating gives CASSENGRVRGYTF.

This clone was seen more than once but under ten times. J is TRBJ2-7 and V is TRBV5-1; D might be TRBD1 (6 bases). The germline gives CDR1 SGHRS, CDR2 YFSETQ. The length of the CDR3 is 14 residues. Trimming pared 3 bases from V and 3 bases from J, leaving 13 bases between. Here the CDR3 reads CASSSEPRGYEQYF. The DNA for the CDR3 is TGCGCCAGCAGCTCAGAGCCCAGGGGCTACGAGCAGTACTTC.

The genes are TRBV10-1 and TRBJ2-3; 14 bases agree with TRBD2. Per the germline V gene, CDR1 is WNHNN and CDR2 is SYGVQD (reference sequence). With V trimmed by 5 bases and J by 3 bases, 13 bases remained unmatched. There are 19 residues in the CDR3. In DNA, the CDR3 is TGCGCCAGCAGTAATACTCCCGGGACTAGCGGGAGCGGGACAGATACGCAGTATTTT. This gives the protein CASSNTPGTSGSGTDTQYF.